Listed here are 22 T cell receptor beta chains from one sample, sequenced in a study of tumour-infiltrating T cells in Burkitt lymphoma. TCRdb keeps only in-frame clones here, not all; method: immunoSEQ multiplex PCR. The sample consists of some 4,300 clones, around 13% of them appearing once. Sequenced material: tumor tissue. The receptors here all came from a human donor with Burkitt lymphoma.

V is TRBV4-3 and J is TRBJ2-1; D gene uncertain. CDR3 length: 13 residues. V lost 0 bases and J 10 bases, leaving 10 bases between the germline ends. The germline gives CDR1 LGHNA, CDR2 YSLEER. CDR3 nucleotides: TGCGCCAGCAGCCAAGACGTCCATTTAGAGCAGTTCTTC. It translates to CASSQDVHLEQFF.

This clone turned up a few times. The CDR3 sequence is CASSVSDWTYEQYF. DNA for the CDR3: TGTGCCAGCAGCGTATCGGACTGGACCTACGAGCAGTACTTC. The chain is built from TRBV9 and TRBJ2-7, with a weak D call TRBD2 (5 bases). The CDR3 covers 14 residues. The V and J ends lost 1 base and 2 bases respectively, with 10 bases between them. The germline V gene has CDR1 SGDLS and CDR2 YYNGEE.

The chain employs TRBV19 and TRBJ2-1; possible D gene TRBD1, 7 bases. CDR3 length: 15 amino acids. Germline V gene sequence: CDR1 LNHDA, CDR2 SQIVND (reference sequence). V lost 2 bases and J 4 bases, leaving 12 bases between the germline ends. The CDR3 bases are TGTGCCAGTAGTATAAAGGAGGGGGCGTACAATGAGCAGTTCTTC. This codes for CASSIKEGAYNEQFF. Variable domain in full (rest from reference TRBV19 and TRBJ2-1): DGGITQSPKYLFRKEGQNVTLSCEQNLNHDAMYWYRQDPGQGLRLIYYSQIVNDFQKGDIAEGYSVSREKKESFPLTVTSAQKNPTAFYLCASSIKEGAYNEQFFGPGTRLTVL.

The V call is TRBV19, the J call TRBJ2-3, with D tentatively TRBD1 (6 bases). The germline V gene has CDR1 LNHDA and CDR2 SQIVND (reference sequence). V shed 0 bases and J shed 0 bases, with 10 bases lying between them. The CDR3 runs to 16 residues. For the CDR3, the DNA is TGTGCCAGTAGTATAGACAGGGGAGTTAGCACAGATACGCAGTATTTT. Translating it yields CASSIDRGVSTDTQYF.

This clone has more than one count but fewer than ten. This chain uses TRBV5-4 with TRBJ1-1, with D tentatively TRBD1 (6 bases). Germline-derived CDR1 and CDR2 are SGHNT and YYREEE (reference sequence). This CDR3 comprises 13 residues. V was pared by 4 bases and J by 1 base, with 8 bases between. The CDR3: CASSLDRNTEAFF. DNA for the CDR3: TGTGCCAGCAGCCTGGACAGGAACACTGAAGCTTTCTTT.

This clone was seen more than once but under ten times. This chain connects TRBV7-2 to TRBJ2-1, with no clear D. V dropped 8 bases and J dropped 3 bases, with 14 bases sitting between them. Germline-derived CDR1 and CDR2 are SGHTA and FQGNSA. The CDR3 consists of 14 residues. CDR3 in amino acids: CASQQGLDYNEQFF. CDR3 bases: TGTGCCAGCCAGCAAGGCCTTGACTACAATGAGCAGTTCTTC. Variable domain in full (rest from reference TRBV7-2 and TRBJ2-1): GAGVSQSPSNKVTEKGKDVELRCDPISGHTALYWYRQSLGQGLEFLIYFQGNSAPDKSGLPSDRFSAERTGGSVSTLTIQRTQQEDSAVYLCASQQGLDYNEQFFGPGTRLTVL.

This clone was recorded a few times. The chain has TRBV20-1 and TRBJ2-3; D gene ambiguous. Looked up from germline, CDR1 is DFQATT and CDR2 is SNEGSKA (reference sequence). This CDR3 comprises 10 residues. Trimming stripped 3 bases from V and 2 bases from J, with 0 bases between. CDR3 sequence (DNA): TGCAGTGCTAGCACAGATACGCAGTATTTT. Protein: CSASTDTQYF.

This chain uses TRBV2 with TRBJ2-1; 8 bases agree with TRBD2. The J segment lost 9 bases and the V segment lost 4 bases, leaving 11 bases of the junction unmatched. CDR1 and CDR2 (germline): SNHLY, FYNNEI. The CDR3 runs to 15 residues. This chain's CDR3 is CASSAKAGTSSEQFF. The CDR3 DNA sequence: TGTGCCAGCAGTGCCAAGGCGGGGACTAGTAGTGAGCAGTTCTTC.

This clone was seen only a few times. The V call is TRBV30, the J call TRBJ2-7; the D is unclear. This CDR3 has 10 residues. Per germline, CDR1 GTSNPN and CDR2 SVGIG (reference sequence). V was pared by 5 bases and J by 7 bases, with 9 bases between. The DNA for the CDR3 is TGTGCCTGGGGCGGTCGGGAGCAGTACTTC. This encodes CAWGGREQYF.

The CDR3 loop reads CASRTVPPGGELFF. The DNA for the CDR3 is TGTGCCAGCAGAACGGTCCCTCCGGGCGGGGAGCTGTTTTTT. This chain connects TRBV6-5 to TRBJ2-2, with D unclear. The CDR3 sequence is 14 residues long. Germline V gene sequence: CDR1 MNHEY, CDR2 SVGAGI. V lost 6 bases and J 7 bases, leaving 15 bases between the germline ends.

The rearrangement joins TRBV6-6 to TRBJ2-5; TRBD2 matches 9 bases. Germline V gene data show CDR1 as MNHNY and CDR2 as SVGAGI (reference sequence). Germline trimming cut 8 bases from V and 1 base from J; bases unmatched to any gene: 11. The CDR3 has 16 residues. CDR3 region: CASRQPGGGVQETQYF. DNA of the CDR3: TGTGCCAGCCGTCAGCCGGGCGGGGGGGTCCAAGAGACCCAGTACTTC.

In its sample, this clone was seen a few times. This chain uses TRBV9 with TRBJ1-5; no definite D call. Per the germline V gene, CDR1 is SGDLS and CDR2 is YYNGEE. The CDR3 length is 15 residues. Trimming removed 0 bases from V and 5 bases from J, with 12 bases in between. CDR3 DNA sequence: TGTGCCAGCAGCGTAGGGCCCACGGTCGATCAGCCCCAGCATTTT. This codes for CASSVGPTVDQPQHF.

This clone is categorized as large (0.1 to 1%). This chain links TRBV28 with TRBJ1-2; D ambiguous. Trimming removed 6 bases at V and 5 bases at J, with 22 bases between. The germline gives CDR1 MDHEN, CDR2 SYDVKM. The CDR3 sequence is 16 residues long. CDR3 DNA: TGTGCCAGCAGCCTAGGTCCCAGGCCCCGAACTTATGGCTACACCTTC. Residues: CASSLGPRPRTYGYTF.

This clone was recorded a few times. The V and J genes are TRBV6-5 and TRBJ2-1, with a possible D match to TRBD2 (6 bases). This CDR3 contains 15 residues. Between the trimmed V and J ends, which lost 7 bases and 1 base, there was a span of 14 bases. The germline V gene encodes CDR1 MNHEY and CDR2 SVGAGI. CDR3 residues: CASTLFAGSYNEQFF. In DNA, the CDR3 is TGTGCCAGCACCCTTTTTGCGGGATCCTACAATGAGCAGTTCTTC.

This clone is medium-sized in the sample. In DNA form, the CDR3 reads TGTGCCAGCAGTTTCTATGGGTCTGTCTATGGCTACACCTTC. Residues: CASSFYGSVYGYTF. V and J are TRBV28 and TRBJ1-2; D uncertain. The V and J ends lost 3 bases and 4 bases respectively, with 12 bases between them. CDR1 and CDR2 (germline): MDHEN, SYDVKM. The length of the CDR3 is 14 residues.

The chain carries TRBV15 and TRBJ2-3; unclear D gene. Germline CDR1 is LNHNV and CDR2 is YYDKDF (reference sequence). The CDR3 loop spans 15 amino acids. Trimming shortened V by 0 bases and J by 5 bases, and 12 bases separated the two germline ends. The CDR3 DNA is TGTGCCACCAGCAGAGAACTCAACGTCAGAGATACGCAGTATTTT. This encodes CATSRELNVRDTQYF. Combining the CDR3 with reference TRBV15 and TRBJ2-3 gives the whole variable domain DAMVIQNPRYQVTQFGKPVTLSCSQTLNHNVMYWYQQKSSQAPKLLFHYYDKDFNNEADTPDNFQSRRPNTSFCFLDIRSPGLGDTAMYLCATSRELNVRDTQYFGPGTRLTVL.

This chain links TRBV19 with TRBJ1-6; no firm D call. This CDR3 comprises 15 residues. The ends were cut back, 3 bases at V and 5 bases at J, with 11 bases in the middle. Germline V gene sequence: CDR1 LNHDA, CDR2 SQIVND (reference sequence). The DNA for the CDR3 is TGTGCCAGTAGTATGCCTTTGGGGAATAATTCACCCCTCCACTTT. Translation gives CASSMPLGNNSPLHF.

This sequence joins TRBV9 and TRBJ1-2; no firm D call. Trimming removed 0 bases at V and 1 base at J, with 10 bases between. Germline loops: CDR1 SGDLS, CDR2 YYNGEE. CDR3 length: 15 amino acids. The CDR3 bases are TGTGCCAGCAGCGTAGAATCAGGTTTTAACTATGGCTACACCTTC. This sequence encodes CASSVESGFNYGYTF.

The chain employs TRBV6-4 and TRBJ2-2; D ambiguous. Germline lookup yields CDR1 MRHNA and CDR2 SNTAGT. Deletions cut 2 bases from V and 3 bases from J, with 4 bases between. This CDR3 is 13 amino acids long. This CDR3 reads CASSDRDTGELFF. The CDR3 nucleotides read TGTGCCAGCAGTGACAGGGACACCGGGGAGCTGTTTTTT.

This clone was found a few times. V is TRBV6-6 and J is TRBJ2-3; TRBD1 matches 7 bases. Trimming took 5 bases from V and 9 from J; bases not matched to a gene: 8. Germline V CDR1 and CDR2: MNHNY, SVGAGI (reference sequence). The CDR3 has 13 residues. This CDR3 reads CASSPRAGGTQYF. CDR3 sequence (DNA): TGTGCCAGCAGTCCAAGGGCAGGGGGAACGCAGTATTTT.

This chain links TRBV28 with TRBJ1-2, with a weak D call TRBD1 (5 bases). Germline V gives CDR1 MDHEN, CDR2 SYDVKM. Trimming took 10 bases from V and 1 from J, leaving 19 bases between them. The CDR3 consists of 15 residues. For the CDR3, the DNA is TGTGCCACCCTCTTTGTGACAGCCCTTAACTATGGCTACACCTTC. Protein: CATLFVTALNYGYTF.

This clone occurred a few times. At one end the junction does not follow the germline gene, possibly because of a read error. This sequence joins TRBV9 and TRBJ2-2; D is possibly TRBD2 (5 bases). This CDR3 is 15 amino acids long. CDR1 and CDR2 from the germline V gene are SGDLS and YYNGEE. The CDR3 DNA reads as TGTGCCAGCAGCCCAAGTCCAGAGAACACCGGGGAGTTGTTTTTT. This translates into CASSPSPENTGELFF.